This T cell receptor beta chain was captured in a study of CD4 and CD8 cells across lung adenocarcinoma regions (dated by TCRdb to about 2018). In the study overall: The study compared tumor centers with tumor margins to examine intratumor heterogeneity of the T cell receptor repertoire.

Libraries were made using PCR. This sample was sequenced with a HiSeq X Ten. TCRdb reran the public reads through fastp at Q25 and MiXCR, keeping productive beta chains. CDR3 protein sequences are deduplicated, and each keeps its most common genes and DNA. In all, the sample holds fewer than 30,000 distinct CDR3 sequences, and around 50% of those were seen once. 45% to 60% of the sample lies in the top ten. Patients with localized lung adenocarcinoma, a subtype of non-small cell lung cancer, were used as donors. The samples were taken from the centers of localized lung adenocarcinomas. For TCR repertoire analysis, CD8+ T cells from tumor tissue were profiled separately from CD4+ T cells. The CDR3 numbers 15 residues from cysteine through phenylalanine. The only DNA kept is the CDR3, 45 bases in frame from the first base. The germline V gene (reference sequence) sets CDR1 to MNHEY and CDR2 to SMNVEV.

This clonotype is categorized as medium-sized (0.01 to 0.1%). The target of this receptor is not known. No base-level quality is on record; no much larger clone is a single base apart. The receptor was derived from a male donor with lung adenocarcinoma. The CD4 and CD8 labels of this study may be unreliable. Recombination linked TRBV27 to TRBJ2-1, with the D gene not confidently named. The J call may not be correct, given that the DNA end is closer to TRBJ2-7. The sequenced sample consisted of CD8+ T cells from the center of a lung tumor. In light of the paper, this sample's cell subset or site label describes: tumor center region. The DNA reads as follows: TGTGCCAGCAGTTTATCGTTAGGGCTCACCTACGAGCAGTACTTC. Its coded protein is CASSLSLGLTYEQYF.